One sample yielded the 4 T cell receptor beta chains listed below, sequenced in a study of long-term antiretroviral therapy in people with HIV. Survey level was the resolution at which the v3.0 immunoSEQ assay ran. Sequencing used immunoSEQ multiplex PCR; TCRdb keeps in-frame clones, though not all of them. The sample yields about 28,000 clones, roughly 78% seen once. Sequencing used unsorted PBMCs, obtained 0.3 years after starting antiretroviral therapy. All receptors derive from a man aged 40-50 years with HIV.

Only one count was recorded for this clone. The rearrangement links TRBV29-1 to TRBJ2-5; TRBD2 is a possible D gene (6 bases). V lost 3 bases and J 5 bases, leaving 19 bases between the germline ends. The CDR3 is 15 amino acids. From germline, CDR1 is SQVTM and CDR2 ANQGSEA. CDR3 amino acids: CSVEADSGNGETQYF. CDR3 in DNA: TGCAGCGTTGAGGCGGATAGCGGCAACGGGGAGACCCAGTACTTC.

The chain couples TRBV27 to TRBJ1-3; a possible D gene is TRBD1 (5 bases). CDR1 is MNHEY and CDR2 is SMNVEV in the germline V gene (reference sequence). V lost 8 bases, J lost 4 bases, and 15 bases lay in between. The CDR3 is 14 residues long. CDR3 DNA sequence: TGTGCCAGCTCGGGACTTTTATCAGGAAACACCATATATTTT. Translated: CASSGLLSGNTIYF.

This clone was observed a handful of times. The CDR3 DNA reads as TGTGCCAGTAGTATCGGTAGGGGGGACAAGCAGTTCTTC. It specifies CASSIGRGDKQFF. The chain recombines TRBV19 with TRBJ2-1; tentatively, D is TRBD1 or TRBD2 (6 bases each). Germline loops: CDR1 LNHDA, CDR2 SQIVND (reference sequence). Between the trimmed V and J ends, which lost 3 bases and 11 bases, there was a span of 14 bases. This CDR3 is built from 13 residues.

The chain uses TRBV7-9 and TRBJ2-1; D gene ambiguous. This CDR3 is built from 15 residues. Per the germline V gene, CDR1 is SEHNR and CDR2 is FQNEAQ (reference sequence). V gave up 2 bases and J gave up 3 bases, with 11 bases separating them. The CDR3 loop is CASSLTSSYYNEQFF. CDR3 bases: TGTGCCAGCAGCTTAACGTCTTCCTACTACAATGAGCAGTTCTTC.